This T cell receptor beta chain originates from a study of T cells after posttransplantation cyclophosphamide (dated by TCRdb to about 2016). A note on the overall study: The study tracked T cell repertoire reconstitution by TRB sequencing after myeloablative bone marrow transplantation using posttransplantation cyclophosphamide as GVHD prophylaxis. Antigen receptor sequencing covered samples from 35 to 40 PTCy-treated patients and approximately 17 of their related bone marrow donors. Blood from all 35 or so PTCy patients with 1-year posttransplant specimens was subjected to TRB sequencing. In 3 patients, up to about 3 additional blood samples taken between 2 and 5.2 years after transplant also underwent TRB sequencing, as did pretransplant blood from a handful of patients. Because TRA and TRB clonality correlated tightly in fewer than ten samples, the subsequent TCR analyses were limited to TRB only. Public TRB sequences were searched against a database of over 3,000 sequences associated with responses to pathogens, tumor antigens, self-antigens and alloantigens. General study outcomes and caveats: Across the 45 to 55 patients, TRB clonality was highly associated with recipient CMV seropositivity and CMV reactivation, and diversity with PTCy was similar to that in the CNI/methotrexate controls. The TRB repertoires of T cells infiltrating skin or GI tract showed only limited overlap with the TRB repertoires of T cells in blood. At 1-2 months, donor-recipient similarity was low but rose over the first year, and the later blood repertoires were often dominated by donor CD8+ memory clones.

The CDR3, from cysteine to phenylalanine, totals 13 residues. Only the CDR3 DNA stays, 39 bases, in frame from base 1. CDR1 is given as SGHNT and CDR2 as YENEEA, both from the germline V gene. Trimmed from V: 5 bases; trimmed from J: 5 bases; junction bases lacking a gene match: 6. Worth noting for this clone: Its antigen target is currently unknown. No base qualities exist here, and no much larger clone lies one base off it.

Genomic DNA was used for TRB sequencing, which was performed with the immunoSEQ assay at survey resolution or with the hsTCRB kit. The original methods were these. The immunoSEQ software was used for initial read processing, and the LymphoSeq R package was used for repertoire analyses. Clonality was computed as 1 minus normalized Shannon entropy, and a Gini coefficient was also calculated for each TRB dataset. To infer phenotypes in unsorted samples, TRB sequences from sorted subsets of the recipient or donor were mapped onto the unsorted samples of the same recipient. In TCRdb, the immuneACCESS table is reduced to in-frame sequences with V and J assigned. These tables do not hold every clone; where another copy was compared, an unresolved V gene accounts for under half, and the others remain unexplained. That table supplies the V and J calls and clone size; D and trimming were determined from the DNA. This sample gives about 20,000 clones in total; 87% of them show up just once. About 6.7% of the sample lies in the top ten.

The treatment or condition tag for this specimen amounts to: high-dose cyclophosphamide on days +3 and +4 as single-agent GVHD prophylaxis. For conditioning, the PTCy patients got busulfan and fludarabine, then a related or unrelated marrow graft, followed by cyclophosphamide on days +3 and +4. PTCy-treated patients were drawn from a prospective multi-institutional clinical trial. Peripheral blood and bone marrow mononuclear cells were isolated by Ficoll-Hypaque density centrifugation and were cryopreserved. The sequence derives from a female patient aged 40 to 50 who received an allogeneic stem cell transplant from a related donor, was CMV-positive, and had no GVHD. In patients who had a transplant, some T cells may come from the graft donor. The rearranged chain carries TRBV11-3 and TRBJ2-7; 7 central nucleotides agree with TRBD1. The sequencing used PBMCs, collected after allogeneic stem cell transplant with posttransplant cyclophosphamide. The DNA reads as follows: TGTGCCAGCAGCCCGGGACAGTTGCACGAGCAGTACTTC. The translation is CASSPGQLHEQYF.